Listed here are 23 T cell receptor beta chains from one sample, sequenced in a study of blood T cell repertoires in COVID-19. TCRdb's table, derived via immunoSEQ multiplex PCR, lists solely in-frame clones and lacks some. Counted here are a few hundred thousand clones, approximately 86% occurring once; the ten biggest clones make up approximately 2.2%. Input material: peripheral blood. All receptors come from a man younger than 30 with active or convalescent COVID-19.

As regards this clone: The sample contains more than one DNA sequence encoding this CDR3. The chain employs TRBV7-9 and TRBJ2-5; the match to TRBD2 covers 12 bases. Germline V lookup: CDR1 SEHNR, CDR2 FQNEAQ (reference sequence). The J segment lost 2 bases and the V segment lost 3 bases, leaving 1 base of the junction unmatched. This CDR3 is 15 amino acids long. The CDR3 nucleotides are TGTGCCAGCAGCTTCCTAGCGGGAGGGCAAGAGACCCAGTACTTC. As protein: CASSFLAGGQETQYF.

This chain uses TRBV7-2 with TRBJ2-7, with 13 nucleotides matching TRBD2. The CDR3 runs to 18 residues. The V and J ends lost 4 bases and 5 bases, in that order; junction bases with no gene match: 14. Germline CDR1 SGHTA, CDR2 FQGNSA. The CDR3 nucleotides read TGTGCCAGCAGCTCTCCGGGACTAGCGGGGAACTTTTTTCACGAGCAGTACTTC. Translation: CASSSPGLAGNFFHEQYF.

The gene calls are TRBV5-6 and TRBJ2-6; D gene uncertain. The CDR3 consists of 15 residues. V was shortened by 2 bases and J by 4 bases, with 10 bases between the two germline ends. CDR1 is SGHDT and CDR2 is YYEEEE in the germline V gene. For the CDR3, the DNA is TGTGCCAGCAGCTTTGGCTTCGGGGGGGCCAACGTCCTGACTTTC. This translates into CASSFGFGGANVLTF.

CDR3 residues: CASSTRGGLLNEKLFF. DNA of the CDR3: TGTGCCAGCAGCACTAGAGGAGGACTTTTAAATGAAAAACTGTTTTTT. This chain links TRBV7-2 with TRBJ1-4; no definite D call. CDR3 length: 16 residues. From germline, CDR1 is SGHTA and CDR2 FQGNSA. V dropped 5 bases and J dropped 5 bases, with 18 bases sitting between them.

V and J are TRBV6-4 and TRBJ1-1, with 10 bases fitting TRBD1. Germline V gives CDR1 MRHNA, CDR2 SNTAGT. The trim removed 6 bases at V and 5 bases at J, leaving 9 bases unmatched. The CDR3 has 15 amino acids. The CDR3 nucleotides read TGTGCCAGCAGACCTCGACAGGGGGCGCTTACTGAAGCTTTCTTT. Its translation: CASRPRQGALTEAFF.

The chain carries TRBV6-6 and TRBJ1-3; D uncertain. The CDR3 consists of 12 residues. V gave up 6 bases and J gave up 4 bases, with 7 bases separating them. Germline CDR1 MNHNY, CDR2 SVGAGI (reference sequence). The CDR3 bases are TGTGCCAGCAGCCCGGGGGGAAACACCATATATTTT. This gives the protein CASSPGGNTIYF.

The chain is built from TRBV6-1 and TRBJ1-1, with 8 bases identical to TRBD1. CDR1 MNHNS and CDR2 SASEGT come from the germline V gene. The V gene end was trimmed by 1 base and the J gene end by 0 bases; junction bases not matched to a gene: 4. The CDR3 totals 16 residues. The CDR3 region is CASSEGTGTMNTEAFF. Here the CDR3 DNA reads TGTGCCAGCAGTGAAGGGACAGGGACCATGAACACTGAAGCTTTCTTT.

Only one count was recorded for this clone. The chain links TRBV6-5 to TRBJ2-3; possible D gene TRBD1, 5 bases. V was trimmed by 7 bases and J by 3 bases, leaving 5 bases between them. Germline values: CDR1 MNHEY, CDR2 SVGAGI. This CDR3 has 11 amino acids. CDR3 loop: CASKGTDTQYF. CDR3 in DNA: TGTGCCAGCAAGGGGACAGATACGCAGTATTTT.

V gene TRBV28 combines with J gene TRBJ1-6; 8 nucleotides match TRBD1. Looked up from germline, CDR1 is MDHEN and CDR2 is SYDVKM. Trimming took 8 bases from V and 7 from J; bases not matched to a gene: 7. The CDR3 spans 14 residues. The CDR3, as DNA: TGTGCCAGCGACAGGGGAGGGAAAAATTCACCCCTCCACTTT. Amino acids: CASDRGGKNSPLHF.

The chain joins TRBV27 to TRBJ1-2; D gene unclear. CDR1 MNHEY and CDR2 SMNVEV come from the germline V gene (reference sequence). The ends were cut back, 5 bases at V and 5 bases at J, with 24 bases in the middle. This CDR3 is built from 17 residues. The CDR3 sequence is CASSPHLFGTVTYGYTF. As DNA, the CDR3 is TGTGCCAGCAGTCCTCACCTATTCGGTACAGTTACTTATGGCTACACCTTC.

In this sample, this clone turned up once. Here the CDR3 reads CASSPGLRVEKLFF. The CDR3 DNA reads TGTGCCAGCAGCCCGGGACTTCGGGTTGAAAAACTGTTTTTT. The chain is built from TRBV7-2 and TRBJ1-4, with D possibly TRBD1 on 5 matching bases. Trimming cost V 5 bases and J 7 bases, with 14 bases left between them. The CDR3 has 14 residues. CDR1 SGHTA and CDR2 FQGNSA come from the germline V gene.

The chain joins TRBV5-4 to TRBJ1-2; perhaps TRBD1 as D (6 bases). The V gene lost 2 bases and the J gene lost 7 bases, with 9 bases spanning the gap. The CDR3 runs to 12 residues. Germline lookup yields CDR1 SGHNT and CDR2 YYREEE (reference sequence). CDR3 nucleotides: TGTGCCAGCAGCTTCAGGGGTGGTGGCTACACCTTC. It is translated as CASSFRGGGYTF.

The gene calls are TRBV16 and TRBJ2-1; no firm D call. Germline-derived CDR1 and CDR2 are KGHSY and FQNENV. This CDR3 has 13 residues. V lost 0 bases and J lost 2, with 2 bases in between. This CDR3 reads CASSQSTYNEQFF. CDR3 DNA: TGTGCCAGCAGCCAATCCACCTACAATGAGCAGTTCTTC.

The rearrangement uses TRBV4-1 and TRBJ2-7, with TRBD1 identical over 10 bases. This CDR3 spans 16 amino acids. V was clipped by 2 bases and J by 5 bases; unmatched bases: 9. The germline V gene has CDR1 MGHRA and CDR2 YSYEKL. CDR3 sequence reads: CASSQRAGTGVHEQYF. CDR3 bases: TGCGCCAGCAGCCAAAGAGCCGGGACAGGGGTTCACGAGCAGTACTTC.

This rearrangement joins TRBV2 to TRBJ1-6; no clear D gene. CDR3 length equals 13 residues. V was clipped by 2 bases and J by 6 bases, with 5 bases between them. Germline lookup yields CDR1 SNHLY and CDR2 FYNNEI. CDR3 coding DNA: TGTGCCAGCAGTGAACGGGGTAATTCACCCCTCCACTTT. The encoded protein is CASSERGNSPLHF.

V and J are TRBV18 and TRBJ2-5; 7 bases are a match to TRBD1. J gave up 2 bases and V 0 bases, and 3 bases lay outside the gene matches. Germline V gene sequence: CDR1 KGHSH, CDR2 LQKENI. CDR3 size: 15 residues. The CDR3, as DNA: TGTGCCAGCTCACCACCGGGACAGTATCAAGAGACCCAGTACTTC. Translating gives CASSPPGQYQETQYF.

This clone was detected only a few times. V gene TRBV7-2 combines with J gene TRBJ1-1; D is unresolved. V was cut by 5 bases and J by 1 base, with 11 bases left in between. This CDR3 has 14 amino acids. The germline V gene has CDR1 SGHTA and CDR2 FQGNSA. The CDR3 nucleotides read TGTGCCAGCAGCCCCCGTATCGGGAACACTGAAGCTTTCTTT. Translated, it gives CASSPRIGNTEAFF.

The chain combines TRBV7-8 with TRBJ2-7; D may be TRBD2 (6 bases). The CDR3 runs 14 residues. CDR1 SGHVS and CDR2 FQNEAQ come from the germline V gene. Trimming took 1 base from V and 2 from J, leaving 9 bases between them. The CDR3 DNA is TGTGCCAGCAGCTTAGAGGAGGGGCCCTACGAGCAGTACTTC. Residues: CASSLEEGPYEQYF.

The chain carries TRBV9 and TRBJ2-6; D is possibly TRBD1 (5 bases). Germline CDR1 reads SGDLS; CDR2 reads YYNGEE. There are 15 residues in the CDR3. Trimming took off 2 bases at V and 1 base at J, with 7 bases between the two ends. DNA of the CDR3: TGTGCCAGCAGCGTTCAGGGATCTGGGGCCAACGTCCTGACTTTC. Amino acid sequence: CASSVQGSGANVLTF.

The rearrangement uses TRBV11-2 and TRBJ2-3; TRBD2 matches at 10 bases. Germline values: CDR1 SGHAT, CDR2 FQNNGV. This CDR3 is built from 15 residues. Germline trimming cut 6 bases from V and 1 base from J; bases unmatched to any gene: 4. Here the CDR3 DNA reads TGTGCCAGCAGTCTAGCGGGAGTCCGCACAGATACGCAGTATTTT. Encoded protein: CASSLAGVRTDTQYF.

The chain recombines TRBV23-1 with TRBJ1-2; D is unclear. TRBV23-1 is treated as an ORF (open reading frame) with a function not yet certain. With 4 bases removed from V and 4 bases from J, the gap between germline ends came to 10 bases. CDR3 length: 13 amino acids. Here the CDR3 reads CASSPTSPYGYTF. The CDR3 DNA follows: TGCGCCAGCAGTCCGACAAGTCCCTATGGCTACACCTTC.

CDR3 residues: CASSLETGGGPSYNEQFF. In DNA, the CDR3 is TGTGCCAGCAGCTTAGAGACAGGGGGCGGGCCCTCCTACAATGAGCAGTTCTTC. The chain uses TRBV7-9 and TRBJ2-1, with 10 bases that match TRBD1. CDR1 is SEHNR, CDR2 FQNEAQ, per germline (reference sequence). The CDR3 sequence is 18 residues long. J lost 0 bases, V lost 1 base, and 6 bases had no gene match. The whole variable domain, remainder taken from reference TRBV7-9 and TRBJ2-1, is DTGVSQNPRHKITKRGQNVTFRCDPISEHNRLYWYRQTLGQGPEFLTYFQNEAQLEKSRLLSDRFSAERPKGSFSTLEIQRTEQGDSAMYLCASSLETGGGPSYNEQFFGPGTRLTVL.

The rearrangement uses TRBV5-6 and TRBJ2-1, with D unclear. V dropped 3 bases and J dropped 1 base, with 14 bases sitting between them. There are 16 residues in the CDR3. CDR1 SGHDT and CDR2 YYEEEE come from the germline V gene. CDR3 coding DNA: TGTGCCAGCAGCTCAAATCTCATCACATCCTACAATGAGCAGTTCTTC. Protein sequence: CASSSNLITSYNEQFF.